The present T cell receptor (beta chain) was sequenced within a study of lymphopenia after photon versus proton radiotherapy. Study-level points and caveats: Oligoclonal CD8+ Temra expansion after nadir drove photon patients' diversity drop.

J gave up 5 bases and V 6 bases, and 6 bases lay outside the gene matches. The CDR3 consists of 13 residues. The germline V gene has CDR1 LNHDA and CDR2 SQIVND (reference sequence). As to this clone: Its matching antigen is unknown.

Profiled with immunoSEQ multiplex PCR; TCRdb holds only in-frame clones, not every one. The table has about 39,000 clones, about 94% seen once. The TCR comes from a man between 60 and 70 years old with cholangiocarcinoma. The source material was peripheral blood, sampled from a patient treated with photon-based radiotherapy. This chain uses TRBV19 with TRBJ2-5; 7 bases map to TRBD1. CDR3 sequence reads: CASSLDREETQYF. CDR3 nucleotide sequence: TGTGCCAGTAGCCTAGACAGGGAGGAGACCCAGTACTTC.